The 25 T cell receptor beta chains listed next were all sequenced from one sample in a study of cytomegalovirus exposure and HLA in healthy donors. In the PCR, 60 Vbeta and 13 Jbeta primers were used. Only in-frame clones appear in the TCRdb table, and some are missing; sequencing was by immunoSEQ multiplex PCR. The data hold approximately 150,000 clones, with 84% observed a single time. The sequenced sample consisted of PBMCs. Receptors were obtained from a girl under 18 in good health and CMV-seropositive.

This chain joins TRBV7-9 and TRBJ1-1; weak D call: TRBD1 (5 bases). Germline loops: CDR1 SEHNR, CDR2 FQNEAQ (reference sequence). Between the trimmed V and J ends, which lost 4 bases and 1 base, there was a span of 13 bases. The CDR3 totals 15 residues. CDR3 amino acids: CASSSTRTGNTEAFF. The CDR3 DNA reads TGTGCCAGCAGCTCTACCCGAACAGGGAACACTGAAGCTTTCTTT.

This chain links TRBV30 with TRBJ1-4, with 8 bases matching TRBD1. Trimming at V came to 7 bases and at J to 8 bases, leaving 6 bases not matched to a gene. CDR3 length: 12 residues. Germline V gives CDR1 GTSNPN, CDR2 SVGIG (reference sequence). CDR3 bases: TGTGCCTTCCAGGGGGCCGGAGAAAAACTGTTTTTT. The encoded protein is CAFQGAGEKLFF.

The chain joins TRBV2 to TRBJ2-3; 8 bases are shared with TRBD1. This CDR3 comprises 16 residues. Unmatched junction bases numbered 9, after V lost 3 bases and J lost 4 bases. CDR1 is SNHLY, CDR2 FYNNEI, per germline. CDR3 in DNA: TGTGCCAGCAGTGAGAGACAGGGGTTTGGAGCAGATACGCAGTATTTT. Amino acid sequence: CASSERQGFGADTQYF. The whole variable domain, remainder taken from reference TRBV2 and TRBJ2-3, is EPEVTQTPSHQVTQMGQEVILRCVPISNHLYFYWYRQILGQKVEFLVSFYNNEISEKSEIFDDQFSVERPDGSNFTLKIRSTKLEDSAMYFCASSERQGFGADTQYFGPGTRLTVL.

This clone was seen a handful of times. This chain links TRBV6-5 with TRBJ2-5; 7 nucleotides line up with TRBD2. The CDR3 has 15 residues. Germline-derived CDR1 and CDR2 are MNHEY and SVGAGI. After removal of 4 bases from V and 0 bases from J, the junction contained 5 bases not matched to a gene. The CDR3 nucleotides are TGTGCCAGCAGTTGGACTAGATTGAACCAAGAGACCCAGTACTTC. Amino acids: CASSWTRLNQETQYF.

The chain uses TRBV5-4 and TRBJ1-2, with a possible D match to TRBD1 (5 bases). The length of the CDR3 is 16 residues. Trimming left V 4 bases short and J 7 bases short, with 23 bases between. Germline CDR1 reads SGHNT; CDR2 reads YYREEE (reference sequence). This CDR3 is CASSIGTRGLNAGYTF. The CDR3 nucleotides read TGTGCCAGCAGCATAGGGACTCGGGGCCTCAACGCTGGCTACACCTTC.

This rearrangement joins TRBV7-9 to TRBJ1-4, with TRBD1 matching over 8 bases. Germline V gene sequence: CDR1 SEHNR, CDR2 FQNEAQ (reference sequence). The CDR3 has 16 residues. Trimming cost V 4 bases and J 4 bases; bases outside gene matches: 8. Written as DNA, the CDR3 is TGTGCCAGCAGCTCTCCCCAGGGGGCGGTTAATGAAAAACTGTTTTTT. Translated, it gives CASSSPQGAVNEKLFF.

The chain employs TRBV9 and TRBJ2-1; 8 nucleotides match TRBD2. Germline-derived CDR1 and CDR2 are SGDLS and YYNGEE. The CDR3 consists of 15 residues. V lost 0 bases to trimming and J lost 4 bases; unmatched junction nucleotides: 3. CDR3 sequence (DNA): TGTGCCAGCAGCGTAGCGGGGGGGCAGTACAATGAGCAGTTCTTC. The encoded protein is CASSVAGGQYNEQFF. Full variable domain (remainder filled in from reference TRBV9 and TRBJ2-1): DSGVTQTPKHLITATGQRVTLRCSPRSGDLSVYWYQQSLDQGLQFLIQYYNGEERAKGNILERFSAQQFPDLHSELNLSSLELGDSALYFCASSVAGGQYNEQFFGPGTRLTVL.

The chain carries TRBV5-1 and TRBJ1-3; 8 bases match TRBD1. The CDR3 contains 17 residues. CDR1 SGHRS and CDR2 YFSETQ come from the germline V gene. Trimming at V came to 6 bases and at J to 4 bases, leaving 15 bases not matched to a gene. The CDR3 DNA reads as TGCGCCAGCAAGAAGTGGCCCGAGACAGGGGCCGGAAACACCATATATTTT. Translated, it gives CASKKWPETGAGNTIYF.

This chain links TRBV6-1 with TRBJ1-5; the D gene is possibly TRBD1 (6 bases). The germline V gene has CDR1 MNHNS and CDR2 SASEGT. V lost 2 bases to trimming and J lost 6 bases, with 17 bases between them. This CDR3 region has 16 residues. The CDR3 nucleotides read TGTGCCAGCAGTGAAATCGGGGGGCGCGGAAGTCAGCCCCAGCATTTT. Its protein is CASSEIGGRGSQPQHF.

The V gene is TRBV18, the J gene TRBJ2-7; 7 nucleotides line up with TRBD2. The J segment lost 3 bases and the V segment lost 5 bases, leaving 7 bases of the junction unmatched. The CDR3 covers 14 residues. Germline V CDR1 and CDR2: KGHSH, LQKENI. In DNA, the CDR3 is TGTGCCAGCTCAGGCAGCGGGACCCTCTACGAGCAGTACTTC. It translates to CASSGSGTLYEQYF.

This clone was seen a single time. This chain connects TRBV5-4 to TRBJ1-6, with TRBD1 matching 12 bases. V lost 4 bases and J lost 5; bases outside the gene matches: 4. The CDR3 is 16 residues long. Germline CDR1 SGHNT, CDR2 YYREEE (reference sequence). CDR3 in DNA: TGTGCCAGCAGCACAGGGACAGGGGGCCATAATTCACCCCTCCACTTT. Its protein product is CASSTGTGGHNSPLHF.

The V call is TRBV6-1, the J call TRBJ1-5; weak D call: TRBD1 (6 bases). The CDR3 spans 20 residues. The germline gives CDR1 MNHNS, CDR2 SASEGT. The V gene lost 0 bases and the J gene lost 0 bases, with 21 bases spanning the gap. The CDR3 is CASSEARTRGRGFSNQPQHF. The CDR3 nucleotides are TGTGCCAGCAGTGAAGCTCGGACAAGGGGCAGGGGATTTAGCAATCAGCCCCAGCATTTT.

This rearrangement joins TRBV2 to TRBJ1-6; D unclear. Germline V gene sequence: CDR1 SNHLY, CDR2 FYNNEI. The CDR3 has 13 residues. The V end lost 8 bases, the J end lost 7 bases, and 12 bases lay between the germline ends. The DNA for the CDR3 is TGTGCCAGCGAGCCCCACCGCAATTCACCCCTCCACTTT. Protein sequence: CASEPHRNSPLHF.

The gene calls are TRBV7-9 and TRBJ1-2; 7 bases line up with TRBD1. Trimming took 0 bases from V and 8 from J; bases not matched to a gene: 9. This CDR3 has 15 amino acids. Germline CDR1 is SEHNR and CDR2 is FQNEAQ (reference sequence). CDR3 sequence (DNA): TGTGCCAGCAGCTTAGCGGGGAGACAGGGTATAGGCTACACCTTC. Translating gives CASSLAGRQGIGYTF.

The chain carries TRBV4-3 and TRBJ1-4; TRBD1 matches 10 bases. The CDR3 consists of 15 residues. Germline V CDR1 and CDR2: LGHNA, YSLEER. With V trimmed by 3 bases and J by 8 bases, 6 bases remained unmatched. The CDR3 region is CASSQPGQGREKLFF. Here the CDR3 DNA reads TGCGCCAGCAGCCAGCCGGGACAGGGGCGGGAAAAACTGTTTTTT.

The genes are TRBV6-1 and TRBJ2-1; D not certain. V was shortened by 3 bases and J by 8 bases, with 11 bases between the two germline ends. The CDR3 length is 13 residues. The germline V gene has CDR1 MNHNS and CDR2 SASEGT. In DNA, the CDR3 is TGTGCCAGCAGTGACTTCGTTAGATATGAGCAGTTCTTC. Its protein is CASSDFVRYEQFF.

This chain links TRBV6-5 with TRBJ2-1; 9 bases are shared with TRBD1. Losses at the gene ends were 4 bases for V and 3 bases for J; bases not matched to a gene: 4. The germline V gene has CDR1 MNHEY and CDR2 SVGAGI. The CDR3 is 15 amino acids. CDR3 protein: CASSSGQGLYNEQFF. The CDR3 coding sequence is TGTGCCAGCAGTTCGGGACAGGGTCTCTACAATGAGCAGTTCTTC.

This rearrangement joins TRBV29-1 to TRBJ1-1; 8 bases agree with TRBD1. V gave up 8 bases and J gave up 5 bases; unmatched junction bases: 7. CDR1 SQVTM and CDR2 ANQGSEA come from the germline V gene. The CDR3 is 12 residues long. Written as DNA, the CDR3 is TGCAGCTCTGGACAGGGAGGGACTGAAGCTTTCTTT. It translates to CSSGQGGTEAFF. Using reference TRBV29-1 and TRBJ1-1 for the parts outside the CDR3, the full variable domain is SAVISQKPSRDICQRGTSLTIQCQVDSQVTMMFWYRQQPGQSLTLIATANQGSEATYESGFVIDKFPISRPNLTFSTLTVSNMSPEDSSIYLCSSGQGGTEAFFGQGTRLTVV.

This chain links TRBV19 with TRBJ2-4; 7 bases match TRBD2. The CDR3 consists of 18 residues. V was clipped by 4 bases and J by 0 bases; unmatched bases: 12. Looked up from germline, CDR1 is LNHDA and CDR2 is SQIVND (reference sequence). The CDR3: CASSTRRASGVAKNIQYF. The CDR3 DNA follows: TGTGCCAGTAGTACCCGTAGAGCTAGCGGTGTAGCCAAAAACATTCAGTACTTC.

The gene calls are TRBV29-1 and TRBJ1-2; 12 bases fit TRBD1. The germline gives CDR1 SQVTM, CDR2 ANQGSEA. The V and J ends lost 5 bases and 0 bases, in that order; junction bases with no gene match: 10. This CDR3 is built from 17 residues. The CDR3 sequence is CSVRSQGQGAPNYGYTF. CDR3 in DNA: TGCAGCGTTAGATCTCAGGGACAGGGGGCGCCTAACTATGGCTACACCTTC.

In the case of this clone: At the DNA level, this CDR3 is encoded by other sequences in the same sample as well. The V and J genes are TRBV5-1 and TRBJ1-1; D ambiguous. The CDR3 length is 13 residues. Germline V gene sequence: CDR1 SGHRS, CDR2 YFSETQ. The V end lost 4 bases, the J end lost 5 bases, and 12 bases lay between the germline ends. The CDR3 here is CASSLATGTEAFF. The CDR3 DNA sequence: TGCGCCAGCAGCCTGGCCACGGGGACTGAAGCTTTCTTT.

This rearrangement joins TRBV6-8 to TRBJ1-6; D not resolved. The CDR3 spans 16 residues. Per germline, CDR1 MNHGY and CDR2 SAAAGT. Trimming pared 8 bases from V and 0 bases from J, leaving 14 bases between. CDR3 sequence: CASPRYGSSYNSPLHF. CDR3 bases: TGTGCCAGCCCAAGGTACGGGAGCTCCTATAATTCACCCCTCCACTTT.

This clone was observed a single time. The chain has TRBV4-1 and TRBJ2-7, with 10 bases aligning to TRBD2. The CDR3 spans 13 residues. V lost 6 bases, J lost 7 bases, and 6 bases stayed unmatched. CDR1 MGHRA and CDR2 YSYEKL come from the germline V gene. CDR3 nucleotide sequence: TGCGCCAGCAGGCCAGCGGGGGGGCATGAGCAGTACTTC. It encodes CASRPAGGHEQYF.

The J gene is TRBJ2-3, the V gene TRBV4-1, with D hard to call. Deletions cut 0 bases from V and 2 bases from J, with 6 bases between. The germline CDR1 and CDR2 sequences are MGHRA and YSYEKL. The CDR3 length is 14 residues. The CDR3 DNA is TGCGCCAGCAGCCAAGATTGGGCCACAGATACGCAGTATTTT. Amino acid sequence: CASSQDWATDTQYF.

This clone was seen just once. The chain has TRBV7-2 and TRBJ1-1, with TRBD1 matching over 8 bases. CDR3 size: 14 residues. CDR1 is SGHTA and CDR2 is FQGNSA in the germline V gene. Trimming took 3 bases from V and 1 from J; bases not matched to a gene: 1. The CDR3 protein is CASSFDRGNTEAFF. The CDR3 nucleotides are TGTGCCAGCAGCTTCGACAGGGGGAACACTGAAGCTTTCTTT.